A single sample is the source of the 14 T cell receptor beta chains below, sequenced in a study of spatial heterogeneity in lung cancer. Study-wide findings and caveats: Counts of expanded alpha and beta TCRs within tumors tracked the tumor nonsynonymous mutation count.

Each CDR3 protein is one row after TCRdb ran MiXCR on the 5' RACE reads. The table lists about 10,000 distinct CDR3 sequences, about 6% of them singletons, with around 9.1% in the top ten. Antigens of these TCRs are unknown. Stated time point: sample taken at primary tumor resection. Specimen: lung tumor tissue, collected at surgery. These receptors all come from a male donor with early-stage non-small cell lung cancer.

The chain uses TRBV6-6 and TRBJ1-2; D not resolved. The germline V gene has CDR1 MNHNY and CDR2 SVGAGI (reference sequence). Trimming shortened V by 10 bases and J by 4 bases, and 7 bases separated the two germline ends. CDR3 length equals 10 residues. The DNA for the CDR3 is TGTGCCACCTCCGTCTATGGCTACACCTTC. Protein product: CATSVYGYTF.

This rearrangement joins TRBV20-1 to TRBJ2-7, with D tentatively TRBD2 (6 bases). CDR1 and CDR2 from the germline V gene are DFQATT and SNEGSKA (reference sequence). The CDR3 totals 13 residues. V shed 6 bases and J shed 0 bases, with 12 bases lying between them. Written as DNA, the CDR3 is TGCAGTGCCAGTGCGGGGTTCTCCTACGAGCAGTACTTC. Translating it yields CSASAGFSYEQYF.

This clonotype was counted ten times or more. The V and J genes are TRBV12-5 and TRBJ1-5; D is perhaps TRBD1 (6 bases). The V gene's germline CDR1 is LGHNT and CDR2 FRNRAP. There are 13 residues in the CDR3. V lost 4 bases to trimming and J lost 5 bases, with 9 bases between them. CDR3: CASGSRGDQPQHF. CDR3 coding DNA: TGTGCTAGTGGTTCCAGGGGCGATCAGCCCCAGCATTTT.

The table lists this clonotype with many counts. CDR3 nucleotide sequence: TGTGCTAGTGGTTTGGTACAGTGGGAGCAGTTCTTC. Protein product: CASGLVQWEQFF. The chain uses TRBV12-5 and TRBJ2-1; D is unresolved. Germline V gene sequence: CDR1 LGHNT, CDR2 FRNRAP. The V gene lost 0 bases and the J gene lost 10 bases, with 7 bases spanning the gap. CDR3 length equals 12 residues.

There are many counts of this clonotype. CDR3 DNA sequence: TGTGCCTCTTCTCGGGACGAGGAGACCCAGTACTTC. Its translation: CASSRDEETQYF. V and J are TRBV10-3 and TRBJ2-5; D possibly uses TRBD1 or TRBD2 (5 bases each). The germline gives CDR1 ENHRY, CDR2 SYGVKD. The CDR3 spans 12 residues. V was shortened by 11 bases and J by 5 bases, with 15 bases between the two germline ends.

This clonotype has a count of ten or more. CDR3 in DNA: TGTGCCAGCTCACCACTTAGCGGAAGTGAGCAGTTCTTC. Translating gives CASSPLSGSEQFF. The rearrangement links TRBV18 to TRBJ2-1; TRBD2 might be the D (6 bases). This CDR3 has 13 amino acids. V shed 1 base and J shed 9 bases, with 10 bases lying between them. CDR1 is KGHSH and CDR2 is LQKENI in the germline V gene.

This clonotype was counted at least ten times. The chain couples TRBV6-6 to TRBJ2-2; TRBD2 might be the D (5 bases). The CDR3 contains 17 residues. V lost 0 bases to trimming and J lost 1 base, with 12 bases between them. Germline V gives CDR1 MNHNY, CDR2 SVGAGI (reference sequence). CDR3 loop: CASSYSLASQNTGELFF. In DNA form, the CDR3 reads TGTGCCAGCAGTTACTCTCTAGCAAGCCAGAACACCGGGGAGCTGTTTTTT.

Judged by abundance, this clonotype is medium-sized. V and J are TRBV20-1 and TRBJ2-7; 11 bases align to TRBD2. Trimming at V came to 5 bases and at J to 1 base, leaving 7 bases not matched to a gene. This CDR3 has 15 amino acids. Germline V CDR1 and CDR2: DFQATT, SNEGSKA (reference sequence). CDR3 DNA: TGCAGTGCTGAAGGGACTAGCGGACCTTCCTACGAGCAGTACTTC. Its protein product is CSAEGTSGPSYEQYF.

This clonotype has at least ten counts. This chain connects TRBV15 to TRBJ2-7; TRBD2 might be the D (5 bases). The germline CDR1 and CDR2 sequences are LNHNV and YYDKDF (reference sequence). This CDR3 has 13 amino acids. The germline V and J ends were trimmed by 8 bases and 6 bases, with 17 bases remaining between them. CDR3 nucleotides: TGTGCCACCTCCCCAACCATCCGGGGCGAGCAGTACTTC. It is translated as CATSPTIRGEQYF. Full variable domain (outside the CDR3, taken from reference TRBV15 and TRBJ2-7): DAMVIQNPRYQVTQFGKPVTLSCSQTLNHNVMYWYQQKSSQAPKLLFHYYDKDFNNEADTPDNFQSRRPNTSFCFLDIRSPGLGDTAMYLCATSPTIRGEQYFGPGTRLTVT.

This clonotype was counted ten times or more. The rearrangement links TRBV10-3 to TRBJ1-2; tentative D call: TRBD1 (6 bases). V was cut by 6 bases and J by 6 bases, with 20 bases left in between. Germline-derived CDR1 and CDR2 are ENHRY and SYGVKD. The CDR3 contains 15 residues. For the CDR3, the DNA is TGTGCCATCAGAGGAACGGGACACACGAGAAATGGCTACACCTTC. This translates into CAIRGTGHTRNGYTF.

V gene TRBV6-2 or TRBV6-3 combines with J gene TRBJ2-4; D call uncertain. The V end was cut by 5 bases, the J end by 0 bases, with 14 bases between. The germline V gene has CDR1 MNHEY and CDR2 SVGEGT. The CDR3 loop spans 16 amino acids. CDR3 amino acids: CASSRTRVGAKNIQYF. Written as DNA, the CDR3 is TGTGCCAGCAGTCGTACAAGGGTTGGAGCCAAAAACATTCAGTACTTC.

This clonotype has ten or more counts. Here the CDR3 reads CATSGDRNSPLHF. CDR3 DNA sequence: TGTGCCACTAGTGGGGACAGAAATTCACCCCTCCACTTT. The chain combines TRBV14 with TRBJ1-6, with 7 bases matching TRBD1. Per germline, CDR1 SGHDN and CDR2 FVKESK. The CDR3 runs to 13 residues. The V segment lost 10 bases and the J segment 7 bases; nucleotides outside the gene matches: 7.

This clonotype was seen many times. V is TRBV10-3 and J is TRBJ1-2, with 7 bases lining up with TRBD1. Germline CDR1 reads ENHRY; CDR2 reads SYGVKD. This CDR3 is built from 13 residues. V lost 4 bases, J lost 3 bases, and 2 bases stayed unmatched. The DNA of the CDR3 is TGTGCCATCAGTGTGGGGACAGACTATGGCTACACCTTC. Its translation is CAISVGTDYGYTF.

This clonotype was picked up many times. V is TRBV28 and J is TRBJ1-6, with 10 nucleotides matching TRBD1. The length of the CDR3 is 15 residues. Trimming took 3 bases from V and 10 from J; bases not matched to a gene: 6. Germline V gene sequence: CDR1 MDHEN, CDR2 SYDVKM. This CDR3 is CASSFIGTGDSPLHF. The CDR3 DNA follows: TGTGCCAGCAGTTTTATCGGGACAGGGGACTCACCCCTCCACTTT. Using reference TRBV28 and TRBJ1-6 for the parts outside the CDR3, the full variable domain is DVKVTQSSRYLVKRTGEKVFLECVQDMDHENMFWYRQDPGLGLRLIYFSYDVKMKEKGDIPEGYSVSREKKERFSLILESASTNQTSMYLCASSFIGTGDSPLHFGNGTRLTVT.